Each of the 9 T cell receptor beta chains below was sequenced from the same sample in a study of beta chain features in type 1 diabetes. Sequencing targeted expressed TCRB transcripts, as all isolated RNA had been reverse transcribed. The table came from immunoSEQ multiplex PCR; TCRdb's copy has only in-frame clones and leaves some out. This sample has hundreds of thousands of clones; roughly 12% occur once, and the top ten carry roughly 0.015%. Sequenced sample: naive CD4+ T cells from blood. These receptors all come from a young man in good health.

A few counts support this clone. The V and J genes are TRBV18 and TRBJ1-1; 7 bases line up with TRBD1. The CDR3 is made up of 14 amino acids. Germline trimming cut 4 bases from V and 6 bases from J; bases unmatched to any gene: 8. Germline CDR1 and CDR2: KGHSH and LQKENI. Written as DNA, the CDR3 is TGTGCCAGCTCACAGACGACAGGGCGGTCTGAAGCTTTCTTT. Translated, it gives CASSQTTGRSEAFF.

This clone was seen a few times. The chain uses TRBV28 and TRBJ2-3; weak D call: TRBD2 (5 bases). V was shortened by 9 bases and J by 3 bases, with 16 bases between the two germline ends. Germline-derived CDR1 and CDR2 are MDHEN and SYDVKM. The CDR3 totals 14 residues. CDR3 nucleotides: TGTGCCAGTCGGGCCCCTAGCTGGACAGATACGCAGTATTTT. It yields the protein CASRAPSWTDTQYF.

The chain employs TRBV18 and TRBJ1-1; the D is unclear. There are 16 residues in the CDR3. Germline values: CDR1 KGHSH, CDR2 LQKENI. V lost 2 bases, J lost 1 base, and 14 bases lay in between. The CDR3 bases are TGTGCCAGCTCACCATTAGTATCGCGGAGGAACACTGAAGCTTTCTTT. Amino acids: CASSPLVSRRNTEAFF.

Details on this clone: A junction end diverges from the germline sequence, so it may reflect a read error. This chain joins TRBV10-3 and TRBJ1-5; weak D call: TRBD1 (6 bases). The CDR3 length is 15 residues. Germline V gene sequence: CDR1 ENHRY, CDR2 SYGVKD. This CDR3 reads CAISEQGRGNQPQHF. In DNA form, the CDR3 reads TGTGCCATCAGTGAACAGGGAAGAGGCAACCAGCCCCAGCATTTT.

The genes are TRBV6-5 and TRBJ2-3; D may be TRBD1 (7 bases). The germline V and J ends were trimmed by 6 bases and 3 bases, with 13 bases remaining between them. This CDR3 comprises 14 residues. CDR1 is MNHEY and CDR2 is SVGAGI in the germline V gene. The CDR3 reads CASSPGGKTDTQYF. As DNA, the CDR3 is TGTGCCAGCAGCCCAGGGGGGAAGACAGATACGCAGTATTTT.

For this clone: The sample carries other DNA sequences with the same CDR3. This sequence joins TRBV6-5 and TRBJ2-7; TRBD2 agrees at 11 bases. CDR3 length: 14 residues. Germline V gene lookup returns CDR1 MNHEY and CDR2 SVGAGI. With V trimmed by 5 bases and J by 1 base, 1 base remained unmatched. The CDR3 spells CASSGTSGSYEQYF. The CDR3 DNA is TGTGCCAGCAGTGGGACTAGCGGTTCCTACGAGCAGTACTTC.

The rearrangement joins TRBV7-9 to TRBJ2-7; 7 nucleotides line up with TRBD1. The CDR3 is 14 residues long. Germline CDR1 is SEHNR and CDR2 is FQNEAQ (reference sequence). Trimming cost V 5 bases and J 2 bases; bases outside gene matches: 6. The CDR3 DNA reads TGTGCCAGCAGCCGTCAGGGGGAACCCTACGAGCAGTACTTC. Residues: CASSRQGEPYEQYF.

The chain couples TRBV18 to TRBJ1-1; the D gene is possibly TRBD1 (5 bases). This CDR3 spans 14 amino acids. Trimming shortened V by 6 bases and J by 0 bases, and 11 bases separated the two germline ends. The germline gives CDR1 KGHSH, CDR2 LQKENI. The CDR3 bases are TGTGCCAGCTCTCAACAGGTCATGAACACTGAAGCTTTCTTT. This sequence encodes CASSQQVMNTEAFF.

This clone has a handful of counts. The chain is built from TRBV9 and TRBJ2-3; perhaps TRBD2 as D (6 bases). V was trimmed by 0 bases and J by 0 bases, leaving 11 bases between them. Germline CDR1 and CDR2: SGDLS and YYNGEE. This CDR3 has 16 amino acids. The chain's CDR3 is CASSVEEGGSTDTQYF. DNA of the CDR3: TGTGCCAGCAGCGTAGAGGAGGGAGGTAGCACAGATACGCAGTATTTT. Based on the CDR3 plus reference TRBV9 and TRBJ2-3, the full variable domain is DSGVTQTPKHLITATGQRVTLRCSPRSGDLSVYWYQQSLDQGLQFLIQYYNGEERAKGNILERFSAQQFPDLHSELNLSSLELGDSALYFCASSVEEGGSTDTQYFGPGTRLTVL.